Below, 29 T cell receptor beta chains from the same sample are listed, as sequenced in a study of cytotoxic CD8 clonotypes in ibrutinib-treated CLL. Clones were sequenced by immunoSEQ multiplex PCR, and TCRdb holds only the in-frame ones, with some missing. The table includes over 150,000 clones, about 72% detected once. The sequenced sample was PBMCs, obtained after 24 months of ibrutinib treatment. All receptors derive from a human donor with chronic lymphocytic leukemia.

This clone was seen only once. The chain links TRBV5-1 to TRBJ2-7; 8 bases map to TRBD1. The CDR3 contains 16 residues. With V trimmed by 4 bases and J by 1 base, 10 bases remained unmatched. Germline V lookup: CDR1 SGHRS, CDR2 YFSETQ. As DNA, the CDR3 is TGCGCCAGCAGCAACTGGGACAGGTCTTCATCCTACGAGCAGTACTTC. This translates into CASSNWDRSSSYEQYF.

Here the CDR3 reads CAWSPTGGTKNIQYF. The CDR3 nucleotides are TGTGCCTGGAGCCCAACAGGGGGCACAAAAAACATTCAGTACTTC. V gene TRBV30 combines with J gene TRBJ2-4; 9 bases are shared with TRBD1. This CDR3 contains 15 residues. The ends lost 3 bases at V and 4 bases at J; junction bases unmatched: 7. Germline assignment: CDR1 GTSNPN and CDR2 SVGIG (reference sequence).

The chain uses TRBV28 and TRBJ2-3, with D perhaps TRBD1 or TRBD2 (6 bases each). V lost 5 bases and J 2 bases, leaving 17 bases between the germline ends. Germline-derived CDR1 and CDR2 are MDHEN and SYDVKM. This CDR3 is built from 16 residues. CDR3 protein: CASSLLWGAHTDTQYF. The CDR3 nucleotides read TGTGCCAGCAGTCTCCTTTGGGGGGCCCACACAGATACGCAGTATTTT.

This chain connects TRBV4-3 to TRBJ2-7; 8 nucleotides align to TRBD2. Germline V gene sequence: CDR1 LGHNA, CDR2 YSLEER. CDR3 length: 17 residues. The ends lost 0 bases at V and 3 bases at J; junction bases unmatched: 10. CDR3 coding DNA: TGCGCCAGCAGCCAAGAGTGGCTAGCGGGCACGTACTACGAGCAGTACTTC. Residues: CASSQEWLAGTYYEQYF.

V usage is TRBV29-1 and J usage is TRBJ2-1; D is unclear. CDR3 size: 12 residues. Germline values: CDR1 SQVTM, CDR2 ANQGSEA. CDR3 loop: CITASSYNEQFF. The CDR3 DNA follows: TGCATTACAGCGAGCTCCTACAATGAGCAGTTCTTC.

This clone turned up a few times. The chain couples TRBV28 to TRBJ1-5, with TRBD1 matching 8 bases. There are 13 residues in the CDR3. The germline gives CDR1 MDHEN, CDR2 SYDVKM. J gave up 5 bases and V 6 bases, and 3 bases lay outside the gene matches. The CDR3 nucleotides are TGTGCCAGCAGGGGACAGGCCGATCAGCCCCAGCATTTT. Amino acids: CASRGQADQPQHF.

V is TRBV29-1 and J is TRBJ2-2; D is undetermined. Trimming took off 2 bases at V and 4 bases at J, with 5 bases between the two ends. The CDR3 spans 12 residues. Per germline, CDR1 SQVTM and CDR2 ANQGSEA. The CDR3 DNA reads as TGCAGCGTTGAATCGGGCACCGGGGAGCTGTTTTTT. Its translation is CSVESGTGELFF.

The chain employs TRBV7-9 and TRBJ2-3; D is undetermined. The CDR3 has 14 amino acids. V was pared by 2 bases and J by 4 bases, with 10 bases between. Germline values: CDR1 SEHNR, CDR2 FQNEAQ (reference sequence). The CDR3 nucleotides are TGTGCCAGCAGCTTATCCCGGGCGTCAGATACGCAGTATTTT. Its protein is CASSLSRASDTQYF.

The chain carries TRBV29-1 and TRBJ2-4; tentative D call: TRBD1 (6 bases). With 7 bases removed from V and 6 bases from J, the gap between germline ends came to 13 bases. Looked up from germline, CDR1 is SQVTM and CDR2 is ANQGSEA. There are 12 residues in the CDR3. The CDR3 loop reads CSARGGPNIQYF. CDR3 in DNA: TGCAGCGCCCGAGGGGGACCAAACATTCAGTACTTC.

This clone was observed a few times. The rearrangement joins TRBV2 to TRBJ1-1; D possibly corresponds to TRBD1 (6 bases). CDR1 SNHLY and CDR2 FYNNEI come from the germline V gene. The V end was cut by 7 bases, the J end by 7 bases, with 13 bases between. The CDR3 runs 12 residues. The CDR3 loop reads CASKGTHVEAFF. CDR3 coding DNA: TGTGCCAGCAAGGGGACACACGTTGAAGCTTTCTTT.

The CDR3 reads CASSHRDWGDSWVTEAFF. As DNA, the CDR3 is TGTGCCAGCAGTCATAGGGATTGGGGTGATTCTTGGGTCACTGAAGCTTTCTTT. This chain connects TRBV27 to TRBJ1-1, with D unresolved. The germline gives CDR1 MNHEY, CDR2 SMNVEV (reference sequence). V lost 5 bases and J 4 bases, leaving 26 bases between the germline ends. The length of the CDR3 is 18 residues.

This chain joins TRBV7-2 and TRBJ2-1, with TRBD2 matching 11 bases. The CDR3 runs to 16 residues. V dropped 5 bases and J dropped 8; count of bases not matched to a gene: 11. From germline, CDR1 is SGHTA and CDR2 FQGNSA. As DNA, the CDR3 is TGTGCCAGCAGCAATATCTTGGTAGCGGGAGGGGATGAGCAGTTCTTC. Its translation: CASSNILVAGGDEQFF.

The chain uses TRBV28 and TRBJ2-1, with 7 bases identical to TRBD1. Germline CDR1 MDHEN, CDR2 SYDVKM. The CDR3 length is 15 residues. V was pared by 6 bases and J by 1 base, with 6 bases of the junction left unmatched. This CDR3 is CASRPPGQSYNEQFF. In DNA, the CDR3 is TGTGCCAGCAGACCCCCGGGACAGTCCTACAATGAGCAGTTCTTC. The full variable domain, its missing parts supplied by reference TRBV28 and TRBJ2-1, is DVKVTQSSRYLVKRTGEKVFLECVQDMDHENMFWYRQDPGLGLRLIYFSYDVKMKEKGDIPEGYSVSREKKERFSLILESASTNQTSMYLCASRPPGQSYNEQFFGPGTRLTVL.

The chain links TRBV7-3 to TRBJ2-3; TRBD2 is a possible D gene (5 bases). This CDR3 has 16 amino acids. CDR1 and CDR2 (germline): SGHTA, FQGTGA. Trimming pared 0 bases from V and 0 bases from J, leaving 10 bases between. CDR3 in DNA: TGTGCCAGCAGCTTAACGGACGGGATCAGCACAGATACGCAGTATTTT. Translating it yields CASSLTDGISTDTQYF.

This chain joins TRBV7-9 and TRBJ1-2, with D uncertain. The V gene's germline CDR1 is SEHNR and CDR2 FQNEAQ (reference sequence). The CDR3 spans 13 residues. V lost 3 bases and J 5 bases, leaving 10 bases between the germline ends. The CDR3 DNA is TGTGCCAGCAGCTTTCTAGACTCTTATGGCTACACCTTC. It translates to CASSFLDSYGYTF.

J is TRBJ2-3 and V is TRBV19, with a possible D match to TRBD2 (5 bases). Germline V lookup: CDR1 LNHDA, CDR2 SQIVND (reference sequence). V was shortened by 3 bases and J by 2 bases, with 15 bases between the two germline ends. This CDR3 comprises 16 residues. The CDR3 coding sequence is TGTGCCAGTAGTATGGGTCTAGCAAGGTACACAGATACGCAGTATTTT. This gives the protein CASSMGLARYTDTQYF.

This clone was observed a few times. CDR3 sequence (DNA): TGTGCCAGCAGTACAGGGGTAGGTGAAAAACTGTTTTTT. Translating gives CASSTGVGEKLFF. The chain joins TRBV2 to TRBJ1-4; 7 nucleotides match TRBD1. Germline V gives CDR1 SNHLY, CDR2 FYNNEI. Unmatched junction bases numbered 4, after V lost 5 bases and J lost 7 bases. The CDR3 spans 13 residues.

This chain uses TRBV7-9 with TRBJ2-7, with TRBD2 identical over 10 bases. V gave up 2 bases and J gave up 4 bases; unmatched junction bases: 5. The length of the CDR3 is 15 residues. CDR1 and CDR2 (germline): SEHNR, FQNEAQ (reference sequence). The CDR3 is CASSLIPSGSYEQYF. DNA for the CDR3: TGTGCCAGCAGCTTAATTCCTAGCGGGAGTTACGAGCAGTACTTC. The entire variable domain, with the rest obtained from reference TRBV7-9 and TRBJ2-7, is as follows: DTGVSQNPRHKITKRGQNVTFRCDPISEHNRLYWYRQTLGQGPEFLTYFQNEAQLEKSRLLSDRFSAERPKGSFSTLEIQRTEQGDSAMYLCASSLIPSGSYEQYFGPGTRLTVT.

A few counts support this clone. The chain employs TRBV27 and TRBJ2-2, with TRBD1 matching 7 bases. The germline V gene encodes CDR1 MNHEY and CDR2 SMNVEV (reference sequence). Losses at the gene ends were 6 bases for V and 1 base for J; bases not matched to a gene: 8. The CDR3 covers 16 residues. This chain's CDR3 is CASREWGTVNTGELFF. As DNA, the CDR3 is TGTGCCAGCAGGGAGTGGGGGACAGTGAACACCGGGGAGCTGTTTTTT.

V usage is TRBV2 and J usage is TRBJ2-1, with 10 positions matching TRBD1. The CDR3 is 14 residues long. CDR1 is SNHLY and CDR2 is FYNNEI in the germline V gene. V shed 7 bases, J shed 9 bases, and the junction held 9 bases outside the gene matches. The CDR3 protein is CASISETGGSEQFF. CDR3 coding DNA: TGTGCCAGCATCTCCGAGACAGGGGGCAGTGAGCAGTTCTTC.

The J gene is TRBJ2-7, the V gene TRBV4-3, with D uncertain. This CDR3 has 13 residues. Germline V gene sequence: CDR1 LGHNA, CDR2 YSLEER. V was clipped by 1 base and J by 3 bases, with 7 bases between them. The CDR3: CASSQGVYYEQYF. CDR3 in DNA: TGCGCCAGCAGCCAAGGGGTCTACTACGAGCAGTACTTC.

The chain has TRBV15 and TRBJ1-5; 10 nucleotides line up with TRBD1. This CDR3 has 16 residues. The V segment lost 3 bases and the J segment 6 bases; nucleotides outside the gene matches: 8. CDR1 LNHNV and CDR2 YYDKDF come from the germline V gene (reference sequence). The CDR3 sequence: CATSRGQGIFSQPQHF. The CDR3 coding sequence is TGTGCCACCAGCAGGGGACAGGGGATTTTTTCTCAGCCCCAGCATTTT.

The gene calls are TRBV28 and TRBJ2-3; TRBD2 aligns across 13 bases. Germline CDR1 reads MDHEN; CDR2 reads SYDVKM. J lost 2 bases, V lost 8 bases, and 13 bases had no gene match. The CDR3 runs 18 residues. CDR3 DNA: TGTGCCAGCGGAACTAGCGGGAGGGCCGGGGCACCCACAGATACGCAGTATTTT. This gives the protein CASGTSGRAGAPTDTQYF.

The table lists this clone with a count of one. The chain joins TRBV19 to TRBJ2-5; maybe TRBD2 (5 bases). The V gene's germline CDR1 is LNHDA and CDR2 SQIVND (reference sequence). The CDR3 runs to 10 residues. V lost 11 bases to trimming and J lost 4 bases, with 8 bases between them. CDR3 nucleotides: TGTGCCCAGAGGGCAGAGACCCAGTACTTC. It yields the protein CAQRAETQYF.

In this sample, this clone turned up a few times. J is TRBJ2-7 and V is TRBV10-3, with 10 bases identical to TRBD2. Germline assignment: CDR1 ENHRY and CDR2 SYGVKD. V gave up 7 bases and J gave up 3 bases; unmatched junction bases: 6. The CDR3 covers 14 residues. CDR3 sequence: CAITPSGSGYEQYF. CDR3 in DNA: TGTGCCATCACGCCTAGCGGGAGTGGCTACGAGCAGTACTTC.

The chain links TRBV7-8 to TRBJ2-7; 12 nucleotides agree with TRBD1. V lost 2 bases and J lost 7; bases outside the gene matches: 9. This CDR3 spans 16 amino acids. Germline V gene data show CDR1 as SGHVS and CDR2 as FQNEAQ. The CDR3 spells CASSLPRDRGPYEQYF. The CDR3 coding sequence is TGTGCCAGCAGCTTACCTCGGGACAGGGGGCCATATGAGCAGTACTTC.

The chain's CDR3 is CASSFPPGTGSYNEQFF. The CDR3 DNA sequence: TGCGCCAGCAGCTTTCCCCCGGGGACAGGGTCCTACAATGAGCAGTTCTTC. The rearrangement joins TRBV5-1 to TRBJ2-1, with TRBD1 matching over 9 bases. The CDR3 runs to 17 residues. V gave up 2 bases and J gave up 1 base; unmatched junction bases: 7. Germline assignment: CDR1 SGHRS and CDR2 YFSETQ. Using reference TRBV5-1 and TRBJ2-1 for the parts outside the CDR3, the full variable domain is KAGVTQTPRYLIKTRGQQVTLSCSPISGHRSVSWYQQTPGQGLQFLFEYFSETQRNKGNFPGRFSGRQFSNSRSEMNVSTLELGDSALYLCASSFPPGTGSYNEQFFGPGTRLTVL.

The chain couples TRBV7-9 to TRBJ2-7; D uncertain. Germline assignment: CDR1 SEHNR and CDR2 FQNEAQ (reference sequence). This CDR3 contains 14 residues. Deletions cut 3 bases from V and 0 bases from J, with 9 bases between. Here the CDR3 DNA reads TGTGCCAGCAGCTTTAGTGGTAGCTCCTACGAGCAGTACTTC. It translates to CASSFSGSSYEQYF.

The chain links TRBV7-3 to TRBJ2-1, with 13 bases that match TRBD2. Germline lookup yields CDR1 SGHTA and CDR2 FQGTGA. The CDR3 is 16 amino acids. The V segment lost 4 bases and the J segment 7 bases; nucleotides outside the gene matches: 7. CDR3 in DNA: TGTGCCAGCAGCTCCCTACTAGCGGGAGGGATTAATGAGCAGTTCTTC. Translation gives CASSSLLAGGINEQFF.